This T cell receptor (beta chain) came from a study of CD8+ T cells in alopecia areata. General study findings and limits: Unlike in mice, where it was clearer, TCR sharing across patients was less clear, possibly HLA-related.

Treatment reported: oral pan-JAK inhibitor, 5-10 mg twice daily. The CDR3 spans 12 residues. Trimming removed 4 bases at V and 6 bases at J, with 9 bases between. CDR1 is KGHSH and CDR2 is LQKENI in the germline V gene. TCR sequencing used cDNA made by reverse transcription of extracted RNA. The repertoire was sequenced with immunoSEQ multiplex PCR; TCRdb's copy has only in-frame clones and lacks some. The sample holds around 190,000 clones; 60% are singletons and the top ten take about 0.94%. Worth noting for this clone: Its antigen is unidentified.

The sample here was CD4+ T cells sorted from blood, taken at week 24, from a patient treated with tofacitinib. The sequence was collected from a human donor with alopecia areata. The gene calls are TRBV18 and TRBJ1-2; TRBD1 might be the D (6 bases). The CDR3 protein is CASSLGGDGYTF. The CDR3 DNA reads TGTGCCAGCTCACTTGGGGGCGATGGCTACACCTTC.